Shown below are 21 T cell receptor beta chains from a single sample sequenced in a study of blood T cell repertoires in COVID-19. Produced via immunoSEQ multiplex PCR; TCRdb's table is partial and in-frame only. The table shows roughly 500,000 clones, with more than 75% occurring only once. Specimen: PBMCs or T cells enriched from blood (not recorded which). The receptors shown here come from a woman in her 40s who had recovered from COVID-19.

Only one count was recorded for this clone. This sequence joins TRBV4-3 and TRBJ2-1, with D uncertain. The germline V and J ends were trimmed by 0 bases and 9 bases, with 6 bases remaining between them. This CDR3 spans 12 amino acids. Germline lookup yields CDR1 LGHNA and CDR2 YSLEER. The CDR3 reads CASSQDFIEQFF. The DNA for the CDR3 is TGCGCCAGCAGCCAAGATTTTATTGAGCAGTTCTTC.

The chain carries TRBV14 and TRBJ2-7; 7 nucleotides align to TRBD2. This CDR3 is built from 15 residues. With V trimmed by 3 bases and J by 7 bases, 12 bases remained unmatched. Germline loops: CDR1 SGHDN, CDR2 FVKESK. CDR3 loop: CASSQGRALPREQYF. CDR3 DNA sequence: TGTGCCAGCAGCCAGGGGAGGGCCTTACCTCGGGAGCAGTACTTC.

The V and J genes are TRBV4-1 and TRBJ2-7; 13 bases line up with TRBD2. The V gene end was trimmed by 4 bases and the J gene end by 2 bases; junction bases not matched to a gene: 5. The CDR3 has 16 residues. CDR1 MGHRA and CDR2 YSYEKL come from the germline V gene. The CDR3 here is CASSLGTSGEPYEQYF. The CDR3 nucleotides read TGCGCCAGCAGCCTCGGGACTAGCGGGGAACCCTACGAGCAGTACTTC.

This chain joins TRBV5-4 and TRBJ2-5; D gene unclear. V was clipped by 3 bases and J by 1 base, with 7 bases between them. Germline lookup yields CDR1 SGHNT and CDR2 YYREEE (reference sequence). The CDR3 sequence is 13 residues long. CDR3 sequence: CASSSHSQETQYF. The CDR3 DNA follows: TGTGCCAGCAGCTCCCACTCCCAAGAGACCCAGTACTTC. Full variable domain (remainder filled in from reference TRBV5-4 and TRBJ2-5): ETGVTQSPTHLIKTRGQQVTLRCSSQSGHNTVSWYQQALGQGPQFIFQYYREEENGRGNFPPRFSGLQFPNYSSELNVNALELDDSALYLCASSSHSQETQYFGPGTRLLVL.

The rearrangement joins TRBV4-3 to TRBJ2-5, with 12 bases matching TRBD1. J gave up 4 bases and V 8 bases, and 8 bases lay outside the gene matches. The CDR3 sequence is 15 residues long. Germline assignment: CDR1 LGHNA and CDR2 YSLEER. CDR3 sequence reads: CASAGGTGGRETQYF. The DNA for the CDR3 is TGCGCCAGCGCCGGGGGGACAGGGGGCCGAGAGACCCAGTACTTC.

The rearrangement joins TRBV7-2 to TRBJ1-2; 11 nucleotides align to TRBD1. The CDR3 consists of 15 residues. The trim removed 5 bases at V and 8 bases at J, leaving 10 bases unmatched. The germline V gene encodes CDR1 SGHTA and CDR2 FQGNSA. The CDR3 DNA reads as TGTGCCAGCAGCACTCGGACAGGGGGCGTGAGGGGCTACACCTTC. This codes for CASSTRTGGVRGYTF. Looking up the rest from reference TRBV7-2 and TRBJ1-2 gives the full variable domain: GAGVSQSPSNKVTEKGKDVELRCDPISGHTALYWYRQSLGQGLEFLIYFQGNSAPDKSGLPSDRFSAERTGGSVSTLTIQRTQQEDSAVYLCASSTRTGGVRGYTFGSGTRLTVV.

In DNA, the CDR3 is TGCGCCAGCAGCCAAGTGGGCGTACCCTACGAGCAGTACTTC. This encodes CASSQVGVPYEQYF. The V gene is TRBV4-1, the J gene TRBJ2-7; D remains unclear. The V end was cut by 1 base, the J end by 2 bases, with 9 bases between. Per germline, CDR1 MGHRA and CDR2 YSYEKL. CDR3 length: 14 amino acids.

This chain uses TRBV19 with TRBJ2-7; 7 bases are a match to TRBD2. The CDR3 contains 15 residues. CDR1 and CDR2 from the germline V gene are LNHDA and SQIVND (reference sequence). After removal of 3 bases from V and 0 bases from J, the junction contained 5 bases not matched to a gene. CDR3: CASSIAGDNSYEQYF. For the CDR3, the DNA is TGTGCCAGTAGTATCGCGGGGGATAACTCCTACGAGCAGTACTTC.

This chain connects TRBV5-1 to TRBJ2-1; perhaps TRBD1 as D (6 bases). Germline assignment: CDR1 SGHRS and CDR2 YFSETQ. This CDR3 is built from 18 residues. Deletions cut 3 bases from V and 1 base from J, with 20 bases between. CDR3 loop: CASSSPRDMIRSYNEQFF. The CDR3 DNA follows: TGCGCCAGCAGCTCCCCCCGGGACATGATAAGGTCCTACAATGAGCAGTTCTTC.

The genes are TRBV27 and TRBJ2-7, with D maybe TRBD2 (6 bases). Germline V gives CDR1 MNHEY, CDR2 SMNVEV (reference sequence). The V end lost 1 base, the J end lost 4 bases, and 14 bases lay between the germline ends. CDR3 size: 15 residues. The CDR3 reads CASSLLSGRSYEQYF. CDR3 DNA: TGTGCCAGCAGTTTATTAAGCGGGCGGTCATACGAGCAGTACTTC.

This chain links TRBV12-3 or TRBV12-4 with TRBJ2-1; D unresolved. This CDR3 has 13 residues. V gave up 2 bases and J gave up 7 bases, with 9 bases separating them. CDR3 in amino acids: CASSLLVANEQFF. In DNA form, the CDR3 reads TGTGCCAGCAGTTTACTGGTGGCTAATGAGCAGTTCTTC.

A single count supports this clone. V usage is TRBV5-1 and J usage is TRBJ2-3; a weak D match, TRBD2 (6 bases). V lost 2 bases and J lost 4, with 11 bases in between. This CDR3 has 14 amino acids. Germline V CDR1 and CDR2: SGHRS, YFSETQ. The CDR3 is CASSFTGEADTQYF. The DNA of the CDR3 is TGCGCCAGCAGCTTTACGGGGGAGGCAGATACGCAGTATTTT.

The chain is built from TRBV10-3 and TRBJ1-2; 7 nucleotides match TRBD1. V was clipped by 6 bases and J by 3 bases; unmatched bases: 7. The germline V gene encodes CDR1 ENHRY and CDR2 SYGVKD. The CDR3 length is 14 residues. CDR3 coding DNA: TGTGCCATCAGCGGCGGGACAGTCGACTATGGCTACACCTTC. This translates into CAISGGTVDYGYTF.

The chain has TRBV18 and TRBJ1-1; D perhaps matches TRBD1 (5 bases). CDR3 size: 15 residues. Trimming took 3 bases from V and 3 from J, leaving 14 bases between them. Germline values: CDR1 KGHSH, CDR2 LQKENI. The CDR3, as DNA: TGTGCCAGCTCACCCCGGCAGGGTCTGGACACTGAAGCTTTCTTT. Amino acids: CASSPRQGLDTEAFF.

In DNA, the CDR3 is TGTGCCAGCAGAGGGGGGGGGAACTATGGCTACACCTTC. It codes for CASRGGGNYGYTF. The chain is built from TRBV12-3 or TRBV12-4 and TRBJ1-2, with a tentative D call TRBD1 (6 bases). V dropped 6 bases and J dropped 2 bases, with 10 bases sitting between them. This CDR3 contains 13 residues.

Only one count was recorded for this clone. V gene TRBV5-1 combines with J gene TRBJ2-2; 8 nucleotides line up with TRBD2. The CDR3 consists of 16 residues. V lost 0 bases to trimming and J lost 3 bases; unmatched junction nucleotides: 4. Germline CDR1 and CDR2: SGHRS and YFSETQ. CDR3 DNA: TGCGCCAGCAGCTTGGTTGGGACTAGTGACACCGGGGAGCTGTTTTTT. This translates into CASSLVGTSDTGELFF.

This clone was seen a single time. V gene TRBV3-1 (or the pseudogene TRBV3-2) combines with J gene TRBJ1-1, with D perhaps TRBD1 (6 bases). Trimming removed 0 bases from V and 5 bases from J, with 22 bases in between. This CDR3 has 18 amino acids. Germline CDR1 is LGHDT and CDR2 is YNNKEL (reference sequence). The CDR3: CASSQEVSGPRGGTEAFF. The CDR3 DNA is TGTGCCAGCAGCCAAGAAGTGTCCGGGCCAAGGGGGGGTACTGAAGCTTTCTTT.

The V gene is TRBV7-2, the J gene TRBJ2-5, with 9 positions matching TRBD1. Trimming cost V 2 bases and J 5 bases; bases outside gene matches: 6. Germline V gene sequence: CDR1 SGHTA, CDR2 FQGNSA. This CDR3 region has 15 residues. The CDR3 reads CASSLLGQGWETQYF. The CDR3 DNA follows: TGTGCCAGCAGCTTATTGGGACAGGGTTGGGAGACCCAGTACTTC. Full variable domain (rest looked up from reference TRBV7-2 and TRBJ2-5): GAGVSQSPSNKVTEKGKDVELRCDPISGHTALYWYRQSLGQGLEFLIYFQGNSAPDKSGLPSDRFSAERTGGSVSTLTIQRTQQEDSAVYLCASSLLGQGWETQYFGPGTRLLVL.

In its sample, this clone was seen once. This chain links TRBV3-1 (or the pseudogene TRBV3-2) with TRBJ1-5, with D uncertain. V was trimmed by 0 bases and J by 8 bases, leaving 20 bases between them. The CDR3 spans 17 residues. Germline-derived CDR1 and CDR2 are LGHDT and YNNKEL (reference sequence). The CDR3 loop is CASSQELRPVSLKPQHF. CDR3 DNA: TGTGCCAGCAGCCAAGAATTGCGGCCTGTGAGTTTAAAGCCCCAGCATTTT.

This clone was detected once. The chain carries TRBV21-1 and TRBJ2-2; the D call of TRBD2 is as the table states it, not checked on the DNA. TRBV21-1 is a pseudogene locus. The CDR3 length is 15 residues. The CDR3 DNA follows: TGTGCCAGCAGCAATTGTCCCCGGAACACCGGGGAGCTGTTTTTT. Translation gives CASSNCPRNTGELFF.

V and J are TRBV28 and TRBJ1-6; TRBD1 agrees at 9 bases. This CDR3 contains 17 residues. Trimming removed 5 bases from V and 6 bases from J; junction bases left unmatched: 11. The germline CDR1 and CDR2 sequences are MDHEN and SYDVKM. CDR3 sequence: CASSTRTGAVPNSPLHF. The CDR3 DNA is TGTGCCAGCAGTACCCGGACAGGGGCTGTCCCTAATTCACCCCTCCACTTT.